Listed below are T cell receptor beta chains from one sample, sequenced in a study of blood T cell repertoires in COVID-19. Clones were read by immunoSEQ multiplex PCR, and TCRdb kept only the in-frame ones, dropping some. Among around 80,000 clones listed, roughly 80% were seen once. Specimen: peripheral blood. The origin of the receptors is a woman of 80 years or more with acute or convalescent COVID-19. Both conserved end residues are part of each CDR3. Each record gives: V gene, clone size, D gene, J gene, CDR3 DNA, CDR3 protein. A D gene is named only where the DNA matches it firmly. The size of a clone is reported for some rows only, either as once, few or many, or as a class for expanded clones.

TRBV5-5	-	-	TRBJ1-6	TGTGCCAGCAGCGCCGCCGGGACTACCTATTCCTCCTATAATTCACCCCTCCACTTT	CASSAAGTTYSSYNSPLHF
TRBV5-4	-	-	TRBJ1-1	TGTGCCAGCAGCCCGGGGGGACATATTAACACTGAAGCTTTCTTT	CASSPGGHINTEAFF
TRBV7-9	once	-	TRBJ1-2	TGTGCCACCGGGCAGGGTTCCTATGGCTACACCTTC	CATGQGSYGYTF
TRBV6-1	few	TRBD2	TRBJ2-1	TGTGCCAGCAGGGAAAGAGGGACTAGCGGAAGGAAGGGGAATGAGCAGTTCTTC	CASRERGTSGRKGNEQFF
TRBV18	-	-	TRBJ1-2	TGTGCCAGCTCACAAGCGGGGACTTATGGCTACACCTTC	CASSQAGTYGYTF
TRBV9	-	-	TRBJ1-2	TGTGCCAGCAGCGTAGAGGCGGGGGCATATGGCTACACCTTC	CASSVEAGAYGYTF
TRBV3-1/TRBV3-2	once	TRBD1	TRBJ1-4	TGTGCCAGCAGCCAAGGGGACAGGGGTTTCGGGAAACTGTTTTTT	CASSQGDRGFGKLFF
TRBV12-5	few	-	TRBJ1-5	TGTGCTAGTGGTCCCGACAGTCAGCCCCAGCATTTT	CASGPDSQPQHF
TRBV10-3	-	TRBD2	TRBJ2-7	TGTGCCATCAGGGACACGGGGACTAGCCCCTACGAGCAGTACTTC	CAIRDTGTSPYEQYF
TRBV3-1/TRBV3-2	-	TRBD1	TRBJ2-2	TGTGCCAGCAGCCAGGGGACAGGTAACACCGGGGAGCTGTTTTTT	CASSQGTGNTGELFF
TRBV9	-	TRBD2	TRBJ2-5	TGTGCCAGCAGCGTAGGACTAGCGGGGGGGCTTGAGACCCAGTACTTC	CASSVGLAGGLETQYF
TRBV6-5	once	-	TRBJ1-2	TGTGCCAGTAACCGGCAGGGGCCTAACTATGGCTACACCTTC	CASNRQGPNYGYTF
TRBV30	-	TRBD1	TRBJ1-1	TGTGCCTGGAGTTCCGACAGGGACACTGAAGCTTTCTTT	CAWSSDRDTEAFF
TRBV5-8	once	-	TRBJ2-1	TGTGCCAGCGGTTTGGCTAGCTACAATGAGCAGTTCTTC	CASGLASYNEQFF
TRBV30	-	TRBD1	TRBJ1-2	TGTGCTGGGGGACAGGGCTATGGCTACACCTTC	CAGGQGYGYTF
TRBV19	-	TRBD2	TRBJ2-1	TGTGCCAGTAGTTCAAGAGGAAGCGGGGGGTCCTACAATGAGCAGTTCTTC	CASSSRGSGGSYNEQFF
TRBV3-1/TRBV3-2	-	-	TRBJ1-4	TGTGCCAGCAGCCGCCAACCACAGGGTAATAAAAATGAAAAACTGTTTTTT	CASSRQPQGNKNEKLFF
TRBV25-1	few	-	TRBJ1-3	TGTGCCAGCAGTACCGACAGGAACTCTGGAAACACCATATATTTT	CASSTDRNSGNTIYF
TRBV19	once	TRBD1	TRBJ1-1	TGTGCCAGTATGGGTACAGGGGGCCCCGCTGAAGCTTTCTTT	CASMGTGGPAEAFF
TRBV7-6	-	TRBD1	TRBJ2-1	TGTGCCAGCAGCTTATTAGGGGGCCTCCCCTACAATGAGCAGTTCTTC	CASSLLGGLPYNEQFF
TRBV19	-	TRBD1	TRBJ1-2	TGTGCCAGTAGTAGGACAGGGGGCTTCTATGGCTACACCTTC	CASSRTGGFYGYTF
TRBV19	-	-	TRBJ1-5	TGTGCCAGTAGTATAAAACAGGGTGTTAGCAATCAGCCCCAGCATTTT	CASSIKQGVSNQPQHF
TRBV30	-	-	TRBJ1-2	TGTGCCTGGAGTGCAGCAGGGGAACATTATGGCTACACCTTC	CAWSAAGEHYGYTF
TRBV11-2	-	-	TRBJ2-7	TGTGCCAGCAGCTCCGAGGTCCAAACAGGGAGCCGCTACGAGCAGTACTTC	CASSSEVQTGSRYEQYF
TRBV21-1	-	-	TRBJ2-5	TGTGCCAGCAGCACGGGAGACAGAGGCGAGACCCAGTACTTC	CASSTGDRGETQYF
TRBV19	once	TRBD1	TRBJ1-1	TGTGCCACCACGTGGGGGACAGGGGGCAGGAACACTGAAGCTTTCTTT	CATTWGTGGRNTEAFF
TRBV9	-	-	TRBJ1-6	TGTGCCAGCAGCGGCCAGGGGTCGGTCAATTCACCCCTCCACTTT	CASSGQGSVNSPLHF
TRBV1	once	-	TRBJ2-4	TGCACCAGCCTAGCGGGGGGGGGTGAAAACATTCAGTACTTC	CTSLAGGGENIQYF
TRBV28	-	-	TRBJ2-1	TGTGCCAGCAGCCTCGGGGTGGTAAGCCTCTATGAGCAGTTCTTC	CASSLGVVSLYEQFF
TRBV19	few	TRBD2	TRBJ2-5	TGTGCCAGTAGCGGGAGCGGGGGGCAAGAGACCCAGTACTTC	CASSGSGGQETQYF
TRBV2	-	-	TRBJ1-1	TGTGCCAGCGATTCAGACAGTTTGAACACTGAAGCTTTCTTT	CASDSDSLNTEAFF
TRBV30	once	-	TRBJ2-3	TGTGCCTGGAGTGCATCCCCGGGGACAGATACGCAGTATTTT	CAWSASPGTDTQYF
TRBV19	once	-	TRBJ1-4	TGTGCCACCCGCCAGTGGTCAACTAATGAAAAACTGTTTTTT	CATRQWSTNEKLFF
TRBV5-1	-	-	TRBJ1-1	TGCGCCAGCAGCTTGGGGGAGGGTATGGCCACTGAAGCTTTCTTT	CASSLGEGMATEAFF
TRBV7-2	-	TRBD1	TRBJ1-2	TGTGCCAGCCGATTCACGGGACAGTATGGCTACACCTTC	CASRFTGQYGYTF
TRBV18	-	TRBD1	TRBJ1-1	TGTGCCAGCTCCCGGGACGAGACAGGGGACGCTGAAGCTTTCTTT	CASSRDETGDAEAFF
TRBV27	-	TRBD2	TRBJ2-7	TGTGCCAGCAGTTTAGCCGCCTGGGGCGGGGGATCTTTCGAGCAGTACTTC	CASSLAAWGGGSFEQYF